A single sample gave rise to the 20 T cell receptor beta chains below, sequenced in a study of shared clonotypes between healthy human individuals (dated by TCRdb to about 2020). The library was produced with the immunoSEQ multiplex PCR assay. TCRdb provides this immuneACCESS table in a form limited to in-frame rearrangements. Some clones are lacking; in checked studies, under half of them reflect an unresolved V gene, and why the rest are absent is not known. The table for this sample lists 2,100,000 or so clones; approximately 96% of them were counted only once. Over 0.1% of the sample belongs to the ten largest clones. The sequencing input was naive CD4+ T cells sorted from blood. The label giving this sample's cell subset or site can be read as: CD45RA+ positively selected. The receptors were gathered from a man between 18 and 29 years old in good health.

The chain carries TRBV6-6 and TRBJ1-1, with 10 bases identical to TRBD1. The CDR3 contains 15 residues. V lost 7 bases to trimming and J lost 0 bases; unmatched junction nucleotides: 5. Germline CDR1 reads MNHNY; CDR2 reads SVGAGI (reference sequence). This CDR3 reads CASNDRGQMNTEAFF. In nucleotides, the CDR3 is TGTGCCAGCAACGACAGGGGGCAGATGAACACTGAAGCTTTCTTT.

This sequence joins TRBV7-9 and TRBJ2-5; 9 bases align to TRBD1. Germline trimming cut 1 base from V and 1 base from J; bases unmatched to any gene: 4. Per germline, CDR1 SEHNR and CDR2 FQNEAQ (reference sequence). CDR3 size: 16 residues. CDR3 loop: CASSLGDRVVQETQYF. CDR3 in DNA: TGTGCCAGCAGCTTAGGGGACAGGGTCGTCCAAGAGACCCAGTACTTC.

The rearrangement links TRBV5-4 to TRBJ2-2; D remains ambiguous. V lost 1 base to trimming and J lost 0 bases, with 7 bases between them. CDR1 and CDR2 (germline): SGHNT, YYREEE (reference sequence). CDR3 length equals 15 residues. In nucleotides, the CDR3 is TGTGCCAGCAGCTTGTCCGAGGCGAACACCGGGGAGCTGTTTTTT. It codes for CASSLSEANTGELFF.

This chain connects TRBV5-6 to TRBJ2-3; a weak D match, TRBD2 (6 bases). Trimming shortened V by 3 bases and J by 4 bases, and 18 bases separated the two germline ends. CDR1 is SGHDT and CDR2 is YYEEEE in the germline V gene. The CDR3 spans 16 residues. Here the CDR3 reads CASSSPGTSSSDTQYF. The CDR3 DNA follows: TGTGCCAGCAGCTCCCCCGGGACTTCTAGTTCAGATACGCAGTATTTT.

The chain is built from TRBV6-5 and TRBJ1-3; D gene uncertain. The length of the CDR3 is 15 residues. V was clipped by 10 bases and J by 4 bases, with 20 bases between them. CDR1 and CDR2 from the germline V gene are MNHEY and SVGAGI. CDR3 loop: CATAGTSLGGNTIYF. The CDR3 nucleotides read TGTGCCACAGCGGGAACGAGTCTGGGGGGAAACACCATATATTTT.

This clone came up once. The rearrangement joins TRBV2 to TRBJ2-5, with D tentatively TRBD1 (6 bases). Deletions cut 5 bases from V and 4 bases from J, with 14 bases between. CDR1 SNHLY and CDR2 FYNNEI come from the germline V gene. This CDR3 is built from 14 residues. The CDR3 loop is CASSPEGRGETQYF. CDR3 in DNA: TGTGCCAGCAGTCCCGAGGGCAGGGGAGAGACCCAGTACTTC.

This chain joins TRBV7-9 and TRBJ1-5; a possible D gene is TRBD1 (5 bases). V lost 4 bases, J lost 2 bases, and 12 bases lay in between. This CDR3 spans 15 amino acids. Germline V CDR1 and CDR2: SEHNR, FQNEAQ (reference sequence). The CDR3: CASSSSWGGNQPQHF. DNA of the CDR3: TGTGCCAGCAGCTCCTCATGGGGGGGCAATCAGCCCCAGCATTTT.

The V call is TRBV11-3, the J call TRBJ2-3; D perhaps matches TRBD2 (5 bases). Trimming left V 5 bases short and J 1 base short, with 10 bases between. The CDR3 runs 14 residues. Germline loops: CDR1 SGHNT, CDR2 YENEEA. CDR3 loop: CASSPLRGTDTQYF. The CDR3 nucleotides read TGTGCCAGCAGCCCCTTGAGGGGCACAGATACGCAGTATTTT.

The chain employs TRBV6-6 and TRBJ1-1; 10 nucleotides match TRBD1. The CDR3 loop spans 14 amino acids. The trim removed 6 bases at V and 5 bases at J, leaving 6 bases unmatched. Germline CDR1 and CDR2: MNHNY and SVGAGI (reference sequence). The CDR3 is CASRSGTGDTEAFF. Here the CDR3 DNA reads TGTGCCAGCAGGTCCGGGACAGGGGATACTGAAGCTTTCTTT.

The chain links TRBV30 to TRBJ2-1; TRBD2 matches at 10 bases. Germline CDR1 and CDR2: GTSNPN and SVGIG (reference sequence). The CDR3 loop spans 16 amino acids. After removal of 5 bases from V and 1 base from J, the junction contained 8 bases not matched to a gene. The CDR3 protein is CAWLESGRGSYNEQFF. CDR3 nucleotide sequence: TGTGCCTGGCTAGAGAGCGGGAGGGGATCCTACAATGAGCAGTTCTTC.

The rearrangement links TRBV27 to TRBJ2-5; 13 positions match TRBD2. CDR3 size: 13 residues. The V segment lost 2 bases and the J segment 9 bases; nucleotides outside the gene matches: 0. CDR1 MNHEY and CDR2 SMNVEV come from the germline V gene (reference sequence). The CDR3 DNA follows: TGTGCCAGCAGTTTAGGACTAGCGGGAGCCCAGTACTTC. Encoded protein: CASSLGLAGAQYF.

The chain uses TRBV4-1 and TRBJ1-1, with TRBD1 as a possible D gene (6 bases). The CDR3 extends over 13 amino acids. V was clipped by 2 bases and J by 10 bases, with 14 bases between them. Germline-derived CDR1 and CDR2 are MGHRA and YSYEKL. CDR3 amino acids: CASSQRGDMGAFF. CDR3 sequence (DNA): TGCGCCAGCAGCCAACGCGGGGACATGGGAGCTTTCTTT.

This chain connects TRBV5-1 to TRBJ1-2, with D maybe TRBD1 (5 bases). Trimming cost V 2 bases and J 1 base, with 18 bases left between them. Germline CDR1 is SGHRS and CDR2 is YFSETQ. This CDR3 has 17 amino acids. The CDR3 protein is CASSLGWGQWGNYGYTF. The CDR3 DNA follows: TGCGCCAGCAGCTTAGGTTGGGGCCAGTGGGGTAACTATGGCTACACCTTC.

The genes are TRBV2 and TRBJ1-2, with 8 bases identical to TRBD1. Germline CDR1 reads SNHLY; CDR2 reads FYNNEI. Losses at the gene ends were 3 bases for V and 3 bases for J; bases not matched to a gene: 6. The CDR3 covers 15 residues. DNA for the CDR3: TGTGCCAGCAGTGAGGGGACAGGATATTACTATGGCTACACCTTC. Protein: CASSEGTGYYYGYTF.

The genes are TRBV6-5 and TRBJ1-2; D gene ambiguous. Germline CDR1 MNHEY, CDR2 SVGAGI. Trimming took off 0 bases at V and 4 bases at J, with 9 bases between the two ends. The CDR3 loop spans 14 amino acids. The CDR3 reads CASSYSAEGYGYTF. CDR3 coding DNA: TGTGCCAGCAGTTACTCCGCGGAGGGCTATGGCTACACCTTC.

The rearrangement uses TRBV9 and TRBJ1-1, with D perhaps TRBD1 (6 bases). V was shortened by 3 bases and J by 4 bases, with 7 bases between the two germline ends. Per the germline V gene, CDR1 is SGDLS and CDR2 is YYNGEE. The CDR3 is made up of 12 amino acids. The CDR3 DNA reads TGTGCCAGCAGCGAGGGGGGCACTGAAGCTTTCTTT. It specifies CASSEGGTEAFF.

In the case of this clone: Within the sample, other DNA sequences also encode this same CDR3. The gene calls are TRBV7-9 and TRBJ1-1; D perhaps matches TRBD1 (6 bases). V was trimmed by 3 bases and J by 1 base, leaving 9 bases between them. In germline, CDR1 is SEHNR, CDR2 FQNEAQ (reference sequence). The CDR3 totals 14 residues. The CDR3: CASSLRTENTEAFF. The CDR3 DNA is TGTGCCAGCAGCTTGAGGACAGAGAACACTGAAGCTTTCTTT.

In the case of this clone: The same CDR3 also results from other DNA sequences found in this sample. The chain joins TRBV6-1 to TRBJ1-1; D gene unclear. Germline CDR1 and CDR2: MNHNS and SASEGT. The V gene lost 1 base and the J gene lost 1 base, with 4 bases spanning the gap. The CDR3 has 13 amino acids. The CDR3 bases are TGTGCCAGCAGTGAAGGGAGGAACACTGAAGCTTTCTTT. Its translation is CASSEGRNTEAFF.

The chain uses TRBV9 and TRBJ2-3, with a possible D match to TRBD2 (6 bases). Germline V gene lookup returns CDR1 SGDLS and CDR2 YYNGEE. This CDR3 has 15 amino acids. Trimming pared 1 base from V and 4 bases from J, leaving 13 bases between. CDR3 nucleotide sequence: TGTGCCAGCAGCGTAAAAGGAGGGAGCGCAGATACGCAGTATTTT. This encodes CASSVKGGSADTQYF.

The V gene is TRBV7-9, the J gene TRBJ1-2, with D uncertain. Trimming shortened V by 4 bases and J by 8 bases, and 20 bases separated the two germline ends. This CDR3 comprises 15 residues. Germline CDR1 reads SEHNR; CDR2 reads FQNEAQ (reference sequence). The CDR3, as DNA: TGTGCCAGCAGCTCGAACCTACGTAGGACTGTCGGCTACACCTTC. It specifies CASSSNLRRTVGYTF.